Below are 6 T cell receptor beta chains sequenced from a single sample in a study of identical twins. TCRdb ran MiXCR on the 5' RACE reads and lists one entry per CDR3 protein. The sample records 400,000 to 550,000 distinct CDR3 sequences, about 24% being singletons. The same sample was also used in a study of T cells expressing NK-cell markers.

Sample: CD4+ T cells sorted from blood. The receptors were sampled from a woman in her late teens or twenties in good health.

This clonotype was counted between two and nine times. The chain joins TRBV7-2 to TRBJ2-1; 8 positions match TRBD2. CDR3 length: 16 residues. Trimming took 7 bases from V and 3 from J; bases not matched to a gene: 11. Germline loops: CDR1 SGHTA, CDR2 FQGNSA. In DNA form, the CDR3 reads TGTGCCAGCACCTCAAGGGTTACTAGCGGCTACAATGAGCAGTTCTTC. As protein: CASTSRVTSGYNEQFF.

The CDR3 DNA sequence: TGTGCCAGCAGCCAAGGATGGGGGGCTAACACTGAAGCTTTCTTT. Translating it yields CASSQGWGANTEAFF. The gene calls are TRBV3-1 and TRBJ1-1; D possibly corresponds to TRBD1 (6 bases). The ends were cut back, 1 base at V and 2 bases at J, with 11 bases in the middle. Looked up from germline, CDR1 is LGHDT and CDR2 is YNNKEL (reference sequence). The CDR3 loop spans 15 amino acids.

This clonotype was counted between two and nine times. The chain carries TRBV10-3 and TRBJ2-1; D call uncertain. The CDR3 loop spans 13 amino acids. Per germline, CDR1 ENHRY and CDR2 SYGVKD. With 3 bases removed from V and 10 bases from J, the gap between germline ends came to 13 bases. CDR3 loop: CAISEGSRGEQFF. Here the CDR3 DNA reads TGTGCCATCAGTGAAGGTTCTCGCGGCGAGCAGTTCTTC.

V usage is TRBV5-1 and J usage is TRBJ1-1; no firm D call. CDR1 is SGHRS, CDR2 YFSETQ, per germline. The CDR3 extends over 13 amino acids. Deletions cut 4 bases from V and 4 bases from J, with 11 bases between. DNA of the CDR3: TGCGCCAGCAGCCGCGCGACGGGCACTGAAGCTTTCTTT. This translates into CASSRATGTEAFF.

Only a few counts were recorded for this clonotype. This chain joins TRBV7-2 and TRBJ2-1, with 9 bases aligning to TRBD2. V lost 9 bases and J lost 6; bases outside the gene matches: 6. Germline CDR1 SGHTA, CDR2 FQGNSA. CDR3 length: 13 amino acids. CDR3 sequence reads: CASRAGGGNEQFF. For the CDR3, the DNA is TGTGCCAGTAGAGCGGGAGGAGGCAATGAGCAGTTCTTC.

This clonotype was seen a few times. CDR3: CSARDRESRAFF. The CDR3 nucleotides are TGCAGTGCTAGAGATCGGGAATCTAGAGCTTTCTTT. The rearrangement joins TRBV20-1 to TRBJ1-1; D gene ambiguous. The ends were cut back, 0 bases at V and 10 bases at J, with 12 bases in the middle. The CDR3 spans 12 residues. Germline V gives CDR1 DFQATT, CDR2 SNEGSKA (reference sequence).